This T cell receptor (beta chain) came from a study of a mutant IDH1 vaccine in newly diagnosed glioma. Study-wide context: The sex distribution of treated patients was about 62% male and roughly 38% female, with a mean age of roughly 40 years. Most had both radiotherapy and temozolomide beforehand; others had only one.

Sequencing was performed with immunoSEQ multiplex PCR; in TCRdb, only in-frame clones are kept and a portion is missing. The table records tens of thousands of clones, 84% of them present only once. Germline V gene lookup returns CDR1 MNHNS and CDR2 SASEGT. The CDR3 runs 12 residues. Trimming pared 7 bases from V and 2 bases from J, leaving 8 bases between. With regard to this clone: The antigen remains undetermined.

The sample's time point: week 35, safety follow-up. Doses comprised 300 ug of mutant IDH1 20-mer peptide each, plus topical imiquimod. The sequencing used PBMCs, collected from a glioma patient whose treatment included an IDH1 peptide vaccine. The V gene is TRBV6-1, the J gene TRBJ1-2; D remains unclear. The origin of this receptor is a man in his thirties or forties with glioma. CDR3 residues: CASNPGNYGYTF. DNA of the CDR3: TGTGCCAGCAATCCGGGGAACTATGGCTACACCTTC.